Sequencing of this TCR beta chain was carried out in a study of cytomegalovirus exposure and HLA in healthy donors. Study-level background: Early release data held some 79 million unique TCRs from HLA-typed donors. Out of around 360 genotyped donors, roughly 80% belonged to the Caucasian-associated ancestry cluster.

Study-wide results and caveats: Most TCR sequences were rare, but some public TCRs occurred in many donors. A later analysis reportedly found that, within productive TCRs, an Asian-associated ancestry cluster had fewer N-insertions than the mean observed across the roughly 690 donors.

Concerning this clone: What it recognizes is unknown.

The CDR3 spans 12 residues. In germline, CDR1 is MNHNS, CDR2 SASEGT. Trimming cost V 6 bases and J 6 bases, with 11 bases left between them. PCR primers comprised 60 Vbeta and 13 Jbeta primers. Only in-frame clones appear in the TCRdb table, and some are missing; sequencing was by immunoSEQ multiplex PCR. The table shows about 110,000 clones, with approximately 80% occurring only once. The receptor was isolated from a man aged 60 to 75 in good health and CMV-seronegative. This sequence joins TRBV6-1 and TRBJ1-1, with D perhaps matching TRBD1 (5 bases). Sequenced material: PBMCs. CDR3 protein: CASRYDSAEAFF. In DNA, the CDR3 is TGTGCCAGCAGGTACGACAGCGCTGAAGCTTTCTTT.